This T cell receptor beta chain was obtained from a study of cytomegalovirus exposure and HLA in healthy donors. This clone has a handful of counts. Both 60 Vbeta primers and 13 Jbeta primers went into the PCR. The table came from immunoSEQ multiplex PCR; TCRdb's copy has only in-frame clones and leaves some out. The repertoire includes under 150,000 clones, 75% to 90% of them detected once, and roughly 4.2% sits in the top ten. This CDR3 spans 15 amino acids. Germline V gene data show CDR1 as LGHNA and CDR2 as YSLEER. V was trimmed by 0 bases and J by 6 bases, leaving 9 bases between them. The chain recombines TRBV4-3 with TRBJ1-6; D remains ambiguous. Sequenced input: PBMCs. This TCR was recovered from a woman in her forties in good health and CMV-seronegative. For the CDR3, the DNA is TGCGCCAGCAGCCAAGATGGCGGCGGTAATTCACCCCTCCACTTT. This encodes CASSQDGGGNSPLHF.